This T cell receptor beta chain stems from a study of shared clonotypes between healthy human individuals. Study background: Used for every donor were three CD4 naive, three CD4 memory, two CD8 naive and one CD8 memory plate.

The CDR3 totals 17 residues. V was pared by 6 bases and J by 0 bases, with 10 bases of the junction left unmatched. The germline V gene has CDR1 SEHNR and CDR2 FQNEAQ (reference sequence). TCRdb's table, derived via immunoSEQ multiplex PCR, lists solely in-frame clones and lacks some. This repertoire shows under 2,500,000 clones, approximately 94% found once; its top ten account for roughly 0.13%. This chain links TRBV7-9 with TRBJ2-1, with TRBD2 matching 8 bases. The receptor's source is a man between 18 and 29 years old in good health. What was sequenced was naive CD4+ T cells sorted from blood. The subset denotes: CD45RA+ positively selected. The CDR3 nucleotides are TGTGCCAGCAGACCCGGGGTAGCGGGAAGCTCCTACAATGAGCAGTTCTTC. This sequence encodes CASRPGVAGSSYNEQFF.